This T cell receptor beta chain was identified in a study of blood T cell repertoires in COVID-19. Study background: Some COVID-19 samples were acute and others convalescent; all came from the United States, Italy and Spain. From T cells, B-cell-depleted T cells, or PBMCs came the material, which was cDNA or gDNA.

CDR1 SGHAT and CDR2 FQNNGV come from the germline V gene. V lost 0 bases to trimming and J lost 2 bases, with 14 bases between them. This CDR3 is built from 16 residues. In the original processing: Amplification from reference gene primers served as the basis for estimated nucleated cell counts. Generated by immunoSEQ multiplex PCR, the TCRdb table keeps only in-frame clones and is missing some. The V and J calls and clone size were taken over from that table, and D and trimming were inferred from the DNA. The sample records around 140,000 clones, roughly 80% being singletons. The source material was peripheral blood. The chain uses TRBV11-2 and TRBJ2-7; no definite D call. The TCR comes from a woman of 80 years or more with acute or convalescent COVID-19. The DNA of the CDR3 is TGTGCCAGCAGCTTAGATACCTCGCTAGAGGCCTACGAGCAGTACTTC. Amino acid sequence: CASSLDTSLEAYEQYF.